Below, 22 T cell receptor beta chains from the same sample are listed, as sequenced in a study of cytomegalovirus exposure and HLA in healthy donors. Clones were sequenced by immunoSEQ multiplex PCR, and TCRdb holds only the in-frame ones, with some missing. The table has 50,000 to 65,000 clones, 85% to 95% seen once. Sequencing was done on a sample of PBMCs. These TCRs come from a woman aged 18-29 years in good health and CMV-seropositive.

The chain uses TRBV19 and TRBJ1-5; D unclear. The CDR3 runs 15 residues. The ends were cut back, 4 bases at V and 1 base at J, with 11 bases in the middle. CDR1 and CDR2 from the germline V gene are LNHDA and SQIVND (reference sequence). CDR3 DNA: TGTGCCAGTAGTACCCCTTCGGGAAGCAATCAGCCCCAGCATTTT. Translated, it gives CASSTPSGSNQPQHF.

V gene TRBV30 combines with J gene TRBJ2-2; D is perhaps TRBD1 (5 bases). Deletions cut 3 bases from V and 4 bases from J, with 18 bases between. Germline loops: CDR1 GTSNPN, CDR2 SVGIG (reference sequence). This CDR3 is 16 amino acids long. In DNA form, the CDR3 reads TGTGCCTGGAGCAAACCCCGGACACCCAGCACCGGGGAGCTGTTTTTT. Residues: CAWSKPRTPSTGELFF.

The J gene is TRBJ1-1, the V gene TRBV7-9, with D unresolved. This CDR3 is 15 amino acids long. The V and J ends lost 1 base and 1 base respectively, with 10 bases between them. Germline V gene data show CDR1 as SEHNR and CDR2 as FQNEAQ (reference sequence). CDR3 nucleotides: TGTGCCAGCAGCTTAGAGTCGGGTAGGAACACTGAAGCTTTCTTT. It encodes CASSLESGRNTEAFF.

The V call is TRBV28, the J call TRBJ1-3; D is uncertain. Germline CDR1 MDHEN, CDR2 SYDVKM. The V gene lost 3 bases and the J gene lost 5 bases, with 20 bases spanning the gap. CDR3 length equals 17 residues. Here the CDR3 DNA reads TGTGCCAGCAGTTTCCCCGGGAGGGTTGTGGGTAGAAACACCATATATTTT. It encodes CASSFPGRVVGRNTIYF.

V and J are TRBV14 and TRBJ2-1; TRBD1 aligns across 8 bases. The germline V gene encodes CDR1 SGHDN and CDR2 FVKESK. This CDR3 comprises 13 residues. V lost 8 bases and J lost 4; bases outside the gene matches: 4. CDR3 nucleotide sequence: TGTGCCAGCCGGGACAGGTTTTACAATGAGCAGTTCTTC. Its protein product is CASRDRFYNEQFF.

The rearrangement joins TRBV27 to TRBJ2-3; D uncertain. V was clipped by 5 bases and J by 3 bases, with 15 bases between them. CDR3 length: 15 residues. CDR1 and CDR2 from the germline V gene are MNHEY and SMNVEV (reference sequence). This CDR3 is CASSPTSPGTDTQYF. Written as DNA, the CDR3 is TGTGCCAGCAGTCCGACCTCCCCCGGGACAGATACGCAGTATTTT.

The chain has TRBV2 and TRBJ2-1, with TRBD2 matching 11 bases. Germline V gene lookup returns CDR1 SNHLY and CDR2 FYNNEI. This CDR3 is 14 amino acids long. V dropped 4 bases and J dropped 5; count of bases not matched to a gene: 1. For the CDR3, the DNA is TGTGCCAGCAGTGTGGGACTAGCGGACAATGAGCAGTTCTTC. Its translation is CASSVGLADNEQFF.

There are a few counts of this clone. The V and J genes are TRBV28 and TRBJ1-2; TRBD1 aligns across 10 bases. The junction had 13 bases not matched to a gene; V was cut back by 5 bases and J by 4 bases. CDR1 and CDR2 (germline): MDHEN, SYDVKM. The CDR3 contains 17 residues. CDR3 DNA sequence: TGTGCCAGCAGTCCCGCGACAGGGGGCAGCTTTAGCTATGGCTACACCTTC. Residues: CASSPATGGSFSYGYTF.

The chain recombines TRBV19 with TRBJ1-6; the match to TRBD1 covers 7 bases. V lost 9 bases, J lost 6 bases, and 5 bases stayed unmatched. CDR1 and CDR2 from the germline V gene are LNHDA and SQIVND (reference sequence). This CDR3 has 13 amino acids. CDR3 nucleotide sequence: TGTGCCAGCCACGGACAGGTTAATTCACCCCTCCACTTT. It encodes CASHGQVNSPLHF.

This clone appeared a single time. The chain couples TRBV28 to TRBJ1-1; 10 positions agree with TRBD1. V was clipped by 5 bases and J by 5 bases; unmatched bases: 8. Per germline, CDR1 MDHEN and CDR2 SYDVKM. The CDR3 runs to 15 residues. The CDR3 is CASSPSGTGVTEAFF. As DNA, the CDR3 is TGTGCCAGCAGTCCGTCCGGGACAGGGGTTACTGAAGCTTTCTTT.

CDR3 in DNA: TGTGCCAGCAGCTTTGGTTATAGGAACACTGAAGCTTTCTTT. This codes for CASSFGYRNTEAFF. The rearrangement joins TRBV13 to TRBJ1-1, with D unclear. The CDR3 covers 14 residues. CDR1 PRHDT and CDR2 FYEKMQ come from the germline V gene (reference sequence). Trimming removed 3 bases at V and 1 base at J, with 9 bases between.

This chain uses TRBV19 with TRBJ1-2, with 8 bases matching TRBD1. The CDR3 spans 13 residues. The V gene's germline CDR1 is LNHDA and CDR2 SQIVND (reference sequence). The J segment lost 8 bases and the V segment lost 3 bases, leaving 5 bases of the junction unmatched. In DNA, the CDR3 is TGTGCCAGTAGTATCATCGACAGGGGCGGCTACACCTTC. This codes for CASSIIDRGGYTF. Filled out from reference TRBV19 and TRBJ1-2, the complete variable domain reads DGGITQSPKYLFRKEGQNVTLSCEQNLNHDAMYWYRQDPGQGLRLIYYSQIVNDFQKGDIAEGYSVSREKKESFPLTVTSAQKNPTAFYLCASSIIDRGGYTFGSGTRLTVV.

This clone occurred once. This rearrangement joins TRBV2 to TRBJ1-4, with TRBD1 identical over 7 bases. Losses at the gene ends were 5 bases for V and 8 bases for J; bases not matched to a gene: 8. The CDR3 length is 14 residues. Per germline, CDR1 SNHLY and CDR2 FYNNEI. CDR3 loop: CASSYGQVGEKLFF. Here the CDR3 DNA reads TGTGCCAGCAGTTATGGACAGGTGGGGGAAAAACTGTTTTTT.

This chain links TRBV11-2 with TRBJ2-7; the match to TRBD1 covers 10 bases. The CDR3 is made up of 15 amino acids. Per the germline V gene, CDR1 is SGHAT and CDR2 is FQNNGV. The junction had 6 bases not matched to a gene; V was cut back by 4 bases and J by 3 bases. In DNA form, the CDR3 reads TGTGCCAGCAGCTGGATCCGGGACAGGGGCTACGAGCAGTACTTC. Protein sequence: CASSWIRDRGYEQYF.

This chain joins TRBV9 and TRBJ1-2, with D hard to call. CDR1 and CDR2 from the germline V gene are SGDLS and YYNGEE. The CDR3 extends over 15 amino acids. Trimming took off 0 bases at V and 3 bases at J, with 12 bases between the two ends. The CDR3 here is CASSVDPDGDYGYTF. DNA for the CDR3: TGTGCCAGCAGCGTAGATCCCGACGGGGACTATGGCTACACCTTC.

The rearrangement uses TRBV5-4 and TRBJ1-1; D gene ambiguous. V lost 3 bases and J lost 4, with 13 bases in between. The V gene's germline CDR1 is SGHNT and CDR2 YYREEE (reference sequence). This CDR3 region has 14 residues. The CDR3 loop reads CASSYGPEGTEAFF. In DNA form, the CDR3 reads TGTGCCAGCAGCTACGGTCCGGAGGGCACTGAAGCTTTCTTT.

This chain uses TRBV6-5 with TRBJ2-7, with a possible D match to TRBD1 (5 bases). The CDR3 is made up of 14 amino acids. Germline loops: CDR1 MNHEY, CDR2 SVGAGI. The V gene lost 6 bases and the J gene lost 6 bases, with 18 bases spanning the gap. The DNA for the CDR3 is TGTGCCAGCAGCTCCGACGCAGGGTCTCGCGAGCAGTACTTC. Translated: CASSSDAGSREQYF.

The chain links TRBV6-1 to TRBJ2-7; D gene uncertain. Germline-derived CDR1 and CDR2 are MNHNS and SASEGT. Trimming removed 2 bases at V and 3 bases at J, with 14 bases between. The CDR3 length is 15 residues. CDR3 region: CASSEFSLVNYEQYF. The CDR3 DNA reads TGTGCCAGCAGTGAATTCAGCCTAGTAAACTACGAGCAGTACTTC.

The rearrangement uses TRBV25-1 and TRBJ2-5, with a possible D match to TRBD2 (5 bases). This CDR3 contains 14 residues. With 8 bases removed from V and 4 bases from J, the gap between germline ends came to 17 bases. In germline, CDR1 is MGHDK, CDR2 SYGVNS. The CDR3 sequence is CASQISGVLETQYF. The CDR3 DNA reads as TGTGCCAGCCAGATCTCCGGGGTCCTAGAGACCCAGTACTTC.

V usage is TRBV25-1 and J usage is TRBJ2-7, with TRBD1 identical over 8 bases. The CDR3 length is 12 residues. CDR1 and CDR2 from the germline V gene are MGHDK and SYGVNS. J was trimmed by 2 bases and V by 11 bases; bases with no gene match: 5. The CDR3 protein is CASRGLTYEQYF. The CDR3 nucleotides are TGTGCCTCCAGGGGGCTCACCTACGAGCAGTACTTC.

This clone has just one count. The genes are TRBV4-1 and TRBJ1-2; the D is unclear. Germline V gene data show CDR1 as MGHRA and CDR2 as YSYEKL. The V end was cut by 0 bases, the J end by 3 bases, with 11 bases between. The CDR3 length is 15 residues. This CDR3 reads CASSQDRDGYYGYTF. The CDR3 DNA reads TGCGCCAGCAGCCAAGATCGAGACGGGTACTATGGCTACACCTTC.

The chain couples TRBV2 to TRBJ2-3; no reliable D call. V lost 2 bases to trimming and J lost 4 bases, with 10 bases between them. The CDR3 spans 14 residues. CDR1 SNHLY and CDR2 FYNNEI come from the germline V gene. The DNA for the CDR3 is TGTGCCAGCAGTGAAATTAAACTATCAGATACGCAGTATTTT. It specifies CASSEIKLSDTQYF.